The 28 T cell receptor beta chains listed next were all sequenced from one sample in a study of T cells after yellow fever vaccination. TCRdb called the 5' RACE reads again in MiXCR, with one record for every CDR3 protein. Here the sample spans some 600,000 distinct CDR3 sequences, over 9% being singletons. This specimen consisted of PBMCs, obtained on the day of the yellow fever booster vaccination. These receptors came from a man aged 30-40 years who received the YFV17D yellow fever vaccine.

This clonotype appeared many times. V usage is TRBV9 and J usage is TRBJ2-5; D gene unclear. V was pared by 0 bases and J by 0 bases, with 0 bases between. The germline V gene encodes CDR1 SGDLS and CDR2 YYNGEE. The CDR3 is 12 residues long. CDR3 sequence reads: CASSVDQETQYF. CDR3 in DNA: TGTGCCAGCAGCGTAGACCAAGAGACCCAGTACTTC.

This chain connects TRBV9 to TRBJ2-2; a possible D gene is TRBD2 (6 bases). V was cut by 4 bases and J by 5 bases, with 15 bases left in between. The CDR3 sequence is 15 residues long. The germline gives CDR1 SGDLS, CDR2 YYNGEE. CDR3 coding DNA: TGTGCCAGCAGCCGCCCGGCGGGGTGGACCGGGGAGCTGTTTTTT. It encodes CASSRPAGWTGELFF.

This clonotype was seen more than once but under ten times. The V gene is TRBV6-5, the J gene TRBJ2-3; the match to TRBD1 covers 9 bases. CDR1 is MNHEY and CDR2 is SVGAGI in the germline V gene. The junction had 2 bases not matched to a gene; V was cut back by 5 bases and J by 2 bases. The length of the CDR3 is 14 residues. CDR3 amino acids: CASSPQGATDTQYF. CDR3 nucleotides: TGTGCCAGCAGTCCACAGGGGGCCACAGATACGCAGTATTTT.

The J gene is TRBJ1-1, the V gene TRBV10-3; 7 positions agree with TRBD1. V shed 7 bases, J shed 2 bases, and the junction held 7 bases outside the gene matches. This CDR3 contains 14 residues. The germline V gene has CDR1 ENHRY and CDR2 SYGVKD. The DNA for the CDR3 is TGTGCCATCACGAGGGACAGCCTAAACACTGAAGCTTTCTTT. This codes for CAITRDSLNTEAFF.

V gene TRBV5-4 combines with J gene TRBJ2-5; TRBD2 matches at 16 bases. CDR1 and CDR2 (germline): SGHNT, YYREEE (reference sequence). Trimming cost V 4 bases and J 5 bases; bases outside gene matches: 11. The CDR3 length is 18 residues. The CDR3 loop is CASSAGLAGGRSRETQYF. For the CDR3, the DNA is TGTGCCAGCAGCGCGGGACTAGCGGGAGGGAGAAGCAGGGAGACCCAGTACTTC.

A few counts support this clonotype. The rearrangement uses TRBV7-2 and TRBJ2-5; tentatively, D is TRBD2 (5 bases). V shed 5 bases and J shed 5 bases, with 9 bases lying between them. Germline CDR1 and CDR2: SGHTA and FQGNSA. The CDR3 spans 12 residues. CDR3 sequence: CASSNGLETQYF. The CDR3 bases are TGTGCCAGCAGCAATGGACTCGAGACCCAGTACTTC.

This clonotype was counted a few times. The chain joins TRBV6-1 to TRBJ1-5, with D perhaps matching TRBD1 (5 bases). This CDR3 spans 14 amino acids. Deletions cut 6 bases from V and 6 bases from J, with 15 bases between. Germline V lookup: CDR1 MNHNS, CDR2 SASEGT. The DNA for the CDR3 is TGTGCCAGCAGCCCCGCGGGGGTTGGTCAGCCCCAGCATTTT. Translation: CASSPAGVGQPQHF.

The CDR3 region has the DNA TGTGCCAGCAGTTTTAGGCATCAAGAGACCCAGTACTTC. It yields the protein CASSFRHQETQYF. The rearrangement joins TRBV12-3 or TRBV12-4 to TRBJ2-5; no clear D. This CDR3 spans 13 amino acids. Trimming shortened V by 3 bases and J by 2 bases, and 7 bases separated the two germline ends.

This clonotype has just a few counts. V is TRBV20-1 and J is TRBJ2-3; tentative D call: TRBD2 (6 bases). Trimming pared 0 bases from V and 7 bases from J, leaving 26 bases between. In germline, CDR1 is DFQATT, CDR2 SNEGSKA (reference sequence). The CDR3 covers 18 residues. CDR3 region: CSARDRATRLGTSHTQYF. The DNA of the CDR3 is TGCAGTGCTAGAGATAGGGCCACCCGACTAGGAACCTCCCATACGCAGTATTTT.

This clonotype appeared a few times. The V call is TRBV5-5, the J call TRBJ2-5; a weak D match, TRBD1 (6 bases). The CDR3 runs 15 residues. From germline, CDR1 is SGHKS and CDR2 YYEKEE (reference sequence). V was clipped by 3 bases and J by 2 bases, with 14 bases between them. The CDR3 sequence is CASSSNPGVQETQYF. The CDR3 DNA reads as TGTGCCAGCAGCTCAAACCCAGGGGTGCAAGAGACCCAGTACTTC. The whole variable domain, remainder taken from reference TRBV5-5 and TRBJ2-5, is DAGVTQSPTHLIKTRGQQVTLRCSPISGHKSVSWYQQVLGQGPQFIFQYYEKEERGRGNFPDRFSARQFPNYSSELNVNALLLGDSALYLCASSSNPGVQETQYFGPGTRLLVL.

The chain has TRBV11-2 and TRBJ2-7; D call uncertain. Trimming pared 5 bases from V and 2 bases from J, leaving 13 bases between. Germline values: CDR1 SGHAT, CDR2 FQNNGV. CDR3 length: 14 amino acids. The CDR3 is CASSPGSIPYEQYF. In DNA, the CDR3 is TGTGCCAGCAGCCCTGGATCTATCCCCTACGAGCAGTACTTC.

This chain connects TRBV7-3 to TRBJ2-1; weak D call: TRBD1 (5 bases). The V gene lost 2 bases and the J gene lost 0 bases, with 8 bases spanning the gap. The CDR3 contains 15 residues. Looked up from germline, CDR1 is SGHTA and CDR2 is FQGTGA. The CDR3 here is CASSLSRASYNEQFF. For the CDR3, the DNA is TGTGCCAGCAGCTTATCCAGGGCCTCCTACAATGAGCAGTTCTTC.

This clonotype was observed a few times. V and J are TRBV6-2 or TRBV6-3 and TRBJ2-7; no firm D call. This CDR3 contains 13 residues. Germline V gene lookup returns CDR1 MNHEY and CDR2 SVGEGT. V lost 4 bases to trimming and J lost 3 bases, with 10 bases between them. The CDR3 loop is CASSSTPNYEQYF. CDR3 DNA sequence: TGTGCCAGCAGTTCCACACCCAACTACGAGCAGTACTTC.

This clonotype was recorded a few times. V gene TRBV20-1 combines with J gene TRBJ2-3; the match to TRBD2 covers 9 bases. CDR3 size: 15 residues. V was pared by 3 bases and J by 2 bases, with 6 bases of the junction left unmatched. The V gene's germline CDR1 is DFQATT and CDR2 SNEGSKA (reference sequence). The CDR3 DNA reads as TGCAGTGCTAGCCCGACTAGCGGATACACAGATACGCAGTATTTT. As protein: CSASPTSGYTDTQYF.

There are many counts of this clonotype. The chain uses TRBV7-6 and TRBJ2-1, with D perhaps TRBD1 (6 bases). Germline CDR1 is SGHVS and CDR2 is FNYEAQ. This CDR3 is 15 amino acids long. V lost 1 base, J lost 6 bases, and 13 bases lay in between. The CDR3 DNA follows: TGTGCCAGCAGCTTAGGGCCCAACAGGGCCAATGAGCAGTTCTTC. As protein: CASSLGPNRANEQFF.

There are many counts of this clonotype. The V call is TRBV7-2, the J call TRBJ2-7; 7 bases match TRBD1. The J segment lost 5 bases and the V segment lost 5 bases, leaving 12 bases of the junction unmatched. Germline V gene sequence: CDR1 SGHTA, CDR2 FQGNSA. The CDR3 has 15 residues. This chain's CDR3 is CASSPPVTGQHEQYF. The CDR3 nucleotides are TGTGCCAGCAGCCCCCCCGTGACAGGGCAACACGAGCAGTACTTC.

This clonotype was counted only a few times. The chain is built from TRBV6-5 and TRBJ1-4; TRBD1 might be the D (5 bases). In germline, CDR1 is MNHEY, CDR2 SVGAGI. V lost 0 bases and J 7 bases, leaving 12 bases between the germline ends. The CDR3 loop spans 15 amino acids. The CDR3 reads CASSYSAGRSEKLFF. The CDR3 DNA sequence: TGTGCCAGCAGTTACTCGGCAGGGAGGAGTGAAAAACTGTTTTTT.

In its sample, this clonotype was seen a few times. The V and J genes are TRBV15 and TRBJ1-6; TRBD1 might be the D (6 bases). The CDR3 has 17 amino acids. CDR1 LNHNV and CDR2 YYDKDF come from the germline V gene (reference sequence). The germline V and J ends were trimmed by 4 bases and 0 bases, with 13 bases remaining between them. The CDR3 region is CATSTLQGSSYNSPLHF. DNA for the CDR3: TGTGCCACCAGCACCTTACAGGGAAGCTCCTATAATTCACCCCTCCACTTT.

The table lists this clonotype with a few counts. CDR3 residues: CASSLDPKGNTIYF. The DNA for the CDR3 is TGTGCCAGCAGCTTGGACCCCAAGGGAAACACCATATATTTT. V usage is TRBV5-4 and J usage is TRBJ1-3; D unresolved. Germline loops: CDR1 SGHNT, CDR2 YYREEE (reference sequence). The length of the CDR3 is 14 residues. Between the trimmed V and J ends, which lost 0 bases and 4 bases, there was a span of 8 bases.

J is TRBJ2-7 and V is TRBV12-3 or TRBV12-4, with 8 positions matching TRBD2. V dropped 7 bases and J dropped 2; count of bases not matched to a gene: 10. The CDR3 runs 15 residues. This chain's CDR3 is CASTHGTSSPYEQYF. The CDR3 coding sequence is TGTGCCAGCACTCACGGGACTAGTTCACCCTACGAGCAGTACTTC.

This clonotype was counted only a few times. The chain carries TRBV18 and TRBJ2-4; D possibly matches TRBD1 or TRBD2 (5 bases each). The CDR3 has 14 residues. Germline CDR1 reads KGHSH; CDR2 reads LQKENI. The V end was cut by 3 bases, the J end by 6 bases, with 12 bases between. The CDR3 region has the DNA TGTGCCAGCTCACCCGAGGGGTCTGGAAACATTCAGTACTTC. Residues: CASSPEGSGNIQYF.

This chain links TRBV20-1 with TRBJ1-4, with D tentatively TRBD1 (6 bases). Trimming removed 1 base at V and 7 bases at J, with 13 bases between. The length of the CDR3 is 14 residues. CDR1 is DFQATT, CDR2 SNEGSKA, per germline (reference sequence). The CDR3 bases are TGCAGTGCTAGAGCGGGGGCGAGTATTGAAAAACTGTTTTTT. Translating it yields CSARAGASIEKLFF.

This clonotype was seen ten or more times. The chain joins TRBV9 to TRBJ2-1; 11 bases line up with TRBD2. Germline V gene sequence: CDR1 SGDLS, CDR2 YYNGEE. The length of the CDR3 is 14 residues. V gave up 4 bases and J gave up 6 bases; unmatched junction bases: 3. The CDR3 DNA reads TGTGCCAGCAGCTCCGGGACTAGCGGCAATGAGCAGTTCTTC. It encodes CASSSGTSGNEQFF.

This clonotype occurred a few times. The chain combines TRBV7-2 with TRBJ2-1; 12 nucleotides line up with TRBD2. CDR1 is SGHTA, CDR2 FQGNSA, per germline. J lost 6 bases, V lost 3 bases, and 6 bases had no gene match. The CDR3 is 16 amino acids. The CDR3 reads CASSFASGRALNEQFF. CDR3 bases: TGTGCCAGCAGCTTCGCTAGCGGGAGGGCCCTCAATGAGCAGTTCTTC. Complete variable domain (other parts from reference TRBV7-2 and TRBJ2-1): GAGVSQSPSNKVTEKGKDVELRCDPISGHTALYWYRQSLGQGLEFLIYFQGNSAPDKSGLPSDRFSAERTGGSVSTLTIQRTQQEDSAVYLCASSFASGRALNEQFFGPGTRLTVL.

This chain links TRBV7-8 with TRBJ2-3; tentatively, D is TRBD1 (5 bases). The germline V and J ends were trimmed by 3 bases and 0 bases, with 10 bases remaining between them. Per germline, CDR1 SGHVS and CDR2 FQNEAQ. The CDR3 has 15 amino acids. The CDR3, as DNA: TGTGCCAGCAGCTTCAGGACACTTAGCACAGATACGCAGTATTTT. Encoded protein: CASSFRTLSTDTQYF.

The chain is built from TRBV10-3 and TRBJ2-5; weak D call: TRBD2 (7 bases). Looked up from germline, CDR1 is ENHRY and CDR2 is SYGVKD. Trimming removed 5 bases from V and 4 bases from J, with 17 bases in between. The CDR3 spans 15 residues. This CDR3 reads CAISLPSGEGETQYF. The CDR3 nucleotides are TGTGCCATCAGTCTCCCCTCAGGGGAGGGAGAGACCCAGTACTTC.

This clonotype was picked up a small number of times. The J gene is TRBJ2-2, the V gene TRBV5-1, with 8 bases fitting TRBD2. V lost 5 bases, J lost 3 bases, and 3 bases stayed unmatched. Germline V gives CDR1 SGHRS, CDR2 YFSETQ. This CDR3 has 14 amino acids. The CDR3 sequence is CASRRLAYTGELFF. The CDR3 DNA is TGCGCCAGCAGGCGACTAGCGTACACCGGGGAGCTGTTTTTT.

Many counts were recorded for this clonotype. V gene TRBV11-2 combines with J gene TRBJ1-1; D unclear. The CDR3 contains 14 residues. V lost 0 bases and J 3 bases, leaving 8 bases between the germline ends. Germline CDR1 is SGHAT and CDR2 is FQNNGV. The CDR3 DNA reads TGTGCCAGCAGCTTAGATGGATCATACACTGAAGCTTTCTTT. Its protein product is CASSLDGSYTEAFF. Complete variable domain (other parts from reference TRBV11-2 and TRBJ1-1): EAGVAQSPRYKIIEKRQSVAFWCNPISGHATLYWYQQILGQGPKLLIQFQNNGVVDDSQLPKDRFSAERLKGVDSTLKIQPAKLEDSAVYLCASSLDGSYTEAFFGQGTRLTVV.